This T cell receptor beta chain was identified during a study of T cell repertoires in cytomegalovirus infection (dated by TCRdb to the late 2010s). Background for the entire study: Recently identified HLA-C-restricted CMV epitopes, whose presentation resists viral immunomodulation, were targeted by peptide stimulations together with well-studied HLA-B-restricted epitopes. The HLA type of each donor mattered for the analysis, because public TCR beta signatures pointed to carriage of CMV infection along with the matching HLA type. On the study overall, not on this receptor specifically: The ex vivo response was dominated by HLA-C-restricted CMV-specific TCR beta clonotypes, and the single most frequent clonotype in two of eight donors was supplied by these HLA-C-restricted clonotypes. Cumulative frequency of public TCR beta family members discriminated carriers of CMV infection plus the relevant HLA type in this cohort and an independent approximately 360-donor cohort.

Read against the paper, the sample's treatment or condition label means: in vitro stimulation with specific CMV peptide epitopes to enrich CMV-specific T cells. Sequencing used an Illumina HiSeq 1500. TCRdb trimmed public reads at Q25 via fastp, called clones via MiXCR and kept in-frame beta chains. Every entry covers one CDR3 protein and lists the most common genes and DNA from its rows. Within this sample are about a million distinct CDR3 sequences, with roughly 30% of them counted one time only. The leading ten clones occupy around 15% of the sample. V trim: 5 bases; J trim: 1 base; unmatched bases: 5. Counted from cysteine to phenylalanine, this CDR3 has 16 amino acids. The read is trimmed to its CDR3 DNA, 48 bases read in frame from base 1. Per the germline V gene, SGHVS is the CDR1 and FNYEAQ is the CDR2. This clonotype was counted between two and nine times. Its antigen is still unknown. Base qualities are not provided; no much larger clone lies one nucleotide away.

Specimen: cultured CD8+ T cells from PBMCs, collected from culture after CMV antigen stimulation. The receptor chain draws on TRBV7-6 and TRBJ2-3; 11 bases in the junction line up with TRBD2. The receptor's source is a human donor in good health (CMV status not recorded). Some clones in this sample may be carry-over from other donors' samples. The DNA sequence is TGTGCCAGCAGCGAACTAGCGGGGGCCCGCACAGATACGCAGTATTTT. It translates to CASSELAGARTDTQYF.